These 12 T cell receptor beta chains came from one sample sequenced in a study of human thymus T cells (dated by TCRdb to the early 2020s). Thymus tissue was obtained as surgical resects removed during corrective cardiac surgery. Libraries were constructed by the immunoSEQ multiplex PCR assay. The clones in this table, taken by TCRdb from immuneACCESS, are in-frame only. Not every clone is retained; where verified, under half of the shortfall comes from an unresolved V gene, and the cause of the rest is unknown. A total of some 130,000 clones appear in this sample, 90% to 95% of them only once. The biggest ten clones account for 0.02% to 0.03% of the sample. The sample comprised thymus tissue. All receptors derive from a boy under two years old with a congenital heart defect but otherwise immunologically healthy.

The rearrangement links TRBV13 to TRBJ2-1; either TRBD1 or TRBD2 may fit D (5 bases each). V lost 0 bases to trimming and J lost 3 bases, with 9 bases between them. Germline CDR1 PRHDT, CDR2 FYEKMQ (reference sequence). CDR3 length equals 15 residues. The CDR3 reads CASSLGGDRYNEQFF. The CDR3 DNA reads as TGTGCCAGCAGCTTAGGGGGGGACCGCTACAATGAGCAGTTCTTC. Complete variable domain (other parts from reference TRBV13 and TRBJ2-1): AAGVIQSPRHLIKEKRETATLKCYPIPRHDTVYWYQQGPGQDPQFLISFYEKMQSDKGSIPDRFSAQQFSDYHSELNMSSLELGDSALYFCASSLGGDRYNEQFFGPGTRLTVL.

The chain joins TRBV6-5 to TRBJ2-5; D is ambiguous. Per germline, CDR1 MNHEY and CDR2 SVGAGI. V lost 5 bases and J lost 4, with 11 bases in between. The CDR3 totals 13 residues. The CDR3 DNA is TGTGCCAGCAGTATCCCTGGCGGAGAGACCCAGTACTTC. Translating gives CASSIPGGETQYF.

The chain has TRBV6-5 and TRBJ1-6; 8 nucleotides line up with TRBD1. The germline CDR1 and CDR2 sequences are MNHEY and SVGAGI. The CDR3 is made up of 16 amino acids. Trimming took 0 bases from V and 9 from J; bases not matched to a gene: 7. This CDR3 reads CASSYSPGQAPSPLHF. The CDR3 DNA follows: TGTGCCAGCAGTTACTCGCCGGGACAGGCGCCTTCACCCCTCCACTTT.

The chain links TRBV27 to TRBJ2-6; 11 nucleotides align to TRBD2. Germline V lookup: CDR1 MNHEY, CDR2 SMNVEV (reference sequence). The V segment lost 4 bases and the J segment 4 bases; nucleotides outside the gene matches: 6. The CDR3 sequence is 17 residues long. This CDR3 is CASSSASGGPGANVLTF. The CDR3 DNA sequence: TGTGCCAGCAGTTCTGCTAGCGGGGGGCCGGGGGCCAACGTCCTGACTTTC.

CDR3 amino acids: CASVPLGGILSQPQHF. Written as DNA, the CDR3 is TGTGCTAGTGTCCCCTTAGGGGGCATTTTGAGTCAGCCCCAGCATTTT. The chain is built from TRBV12-5 and TRBJ1-5, with 7 nucleotides matching TRBD1. The V gene's germline CDR1 is LGHNT and CDR2 FRNRAP. Trimming removed 7 bases from V and 6 bases from J; junction bases left unmatched: 15. The CDR3 runs to 16 residues.

This chain uses TRBV11-2 with TRBJ1-4; unclear D gene. The CDR3 has 16 amino acids. Germline loops: CDR1 SGHAT, CDR2 FQNNGV. V gave up 3 bases and J gave up 0 bases, with 11 bases separating them. The DNA of the CDR3 is TGTGCCAGCAGCTTTCCACACGAATCAACTAATGAAAAACTGTTTTTT. Protein product: CASSFPHESTNEKLFF.

The V call is TRBV28, the J call TRBJ1-2, with D possibly matching TRBD1 (5 bases). The CDR3 loop spans 16 amino acids. Trimming cost V 2 bases and J 2 bases, with 15 bases left between them. Germline V lookup: CDR1 MDHEN, CDR2 SYDVKM. The CDR3 DNA follows: TGTGCCAGCAGTTTAAGCACCGGACACCTGAACTATGGCTACACCTTC. Translation: CASSLSTGHLNYGYTF.

This chain joins TRBV19 and TRBJ1-2, with D uncertain. Germline CDR1 reads LNHDA; CDR2 reads SQIVND (reference sequence). The CDR3 has 18 residues. V was pared by 4 bases and J by 7 bases, with 28 bases between. CDR3 region: CASSSGEAAIPIMIGYTF. CDR3 sequence (DNA): TGTGCCAGTAGTAGCGGAGAGGCGGCTATCCCCATTATGATTGGCTACACCTTC.

This chain connects TRBV6-6 to TRBJ2-5; TRBD2 matches at 7 bases. V lost 10 bases, J lost 0 bases, and 5 bases stayed unmatched. The CDR3 is 13 residues long. Germline-derived CDR1 and CDR2 are MNHNY and SVGAGI (reference sequence). CDR3 amino acids: CATKLADQETQYF. CDR3 in DNA: TGTGCCACGAAGCTAGCGGACCAAGAGACCCAGTACTTC.

The chain carries TRBV4-3 and TRBJ2-2, with 12 bases that match TRBD1. From germline, CDR1 is LGHNA and CDR2 YSLEER. The J segment lost 5 bases and the V segment lost 1 base, leaving 17 bases of the junction unmatched. The CDR3 has 21 residues. The CDR3 sequence is CASSQADIRGQGAVGTGELFF. The CDR3, as DNA: TGCGCCAGCAGCCAAGCGGACATTCGGGGACAGGGGGCAGTTGGTACCGGGGAGCTGTTTTTT.

The chain joins TRBV28 to TRBJ1-3; unclear D gene. Germline lookup yields CDR1 MDHEN and CDR2 SYDVKM. V was shortened by 7 bases and J by 0 bases, with 16 bases between the two germline ends. The CDR3 length is 16 residues. This CDR3 reads CASMESGRSSGNTIYF. The CDR3 region has the DNA TGTGCCAGCATGGAGTCAGGCCGTAGCTCTGGAAACACCATATATTTT.

The chain is built from TRBV5-1 and TRBJ1-1; 8 bases line up with TRBD1. The CDR3 extends over 15 amino acids. Germline assignment: CDR1 SGHRS and CDR2 YFSETQ. Trimming at V came to 4 bases and at J to 5 bases, leaving 10 bases not matched to a gene. The CDR3 region has the DNA TGCGCCAGCAGCGCACTCGACAGGGGAAGGACTGAAGCTTTCTTT. This translates into CASSALDRGRTEAFF.